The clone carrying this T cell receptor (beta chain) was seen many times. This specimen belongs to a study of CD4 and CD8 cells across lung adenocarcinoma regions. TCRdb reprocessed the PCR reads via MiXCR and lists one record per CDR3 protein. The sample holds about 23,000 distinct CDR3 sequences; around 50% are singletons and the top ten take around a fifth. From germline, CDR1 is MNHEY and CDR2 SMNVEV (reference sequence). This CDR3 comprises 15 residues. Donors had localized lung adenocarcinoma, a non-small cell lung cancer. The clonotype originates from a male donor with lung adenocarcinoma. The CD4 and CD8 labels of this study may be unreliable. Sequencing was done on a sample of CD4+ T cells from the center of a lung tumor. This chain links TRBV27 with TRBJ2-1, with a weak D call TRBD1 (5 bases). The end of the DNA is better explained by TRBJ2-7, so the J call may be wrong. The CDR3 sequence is CASTAGLKRGSAQYF. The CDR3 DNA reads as TGTGCCAGCACTGCAGGGCTGAAGCGCGGAAGCGCGCAGTACTTC.